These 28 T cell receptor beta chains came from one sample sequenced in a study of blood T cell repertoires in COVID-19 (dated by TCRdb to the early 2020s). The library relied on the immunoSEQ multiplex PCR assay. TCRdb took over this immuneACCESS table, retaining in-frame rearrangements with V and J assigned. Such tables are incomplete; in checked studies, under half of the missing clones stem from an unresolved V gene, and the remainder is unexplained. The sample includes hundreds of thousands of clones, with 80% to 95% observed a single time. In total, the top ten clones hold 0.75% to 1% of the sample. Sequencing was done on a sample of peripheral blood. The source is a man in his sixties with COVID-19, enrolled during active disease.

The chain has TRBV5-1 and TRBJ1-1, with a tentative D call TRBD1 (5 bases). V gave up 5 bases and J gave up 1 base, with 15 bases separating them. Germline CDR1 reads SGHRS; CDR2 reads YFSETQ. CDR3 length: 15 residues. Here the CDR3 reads CASRLNWDSNTEAFF. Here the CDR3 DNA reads TGCGCCAGCAGGTTGAACTGGGACTCGAACACTGAAGCTTTCTTT.

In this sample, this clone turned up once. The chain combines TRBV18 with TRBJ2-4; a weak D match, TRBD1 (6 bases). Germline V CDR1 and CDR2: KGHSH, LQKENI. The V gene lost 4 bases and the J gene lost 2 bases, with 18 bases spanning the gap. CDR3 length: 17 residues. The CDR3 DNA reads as TGTGCCAGCTCACTCGGAACAGGGTTGAATTCCAAAAACATTCAGTACTTC. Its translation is CASSLGTGLNSKNIQYF.

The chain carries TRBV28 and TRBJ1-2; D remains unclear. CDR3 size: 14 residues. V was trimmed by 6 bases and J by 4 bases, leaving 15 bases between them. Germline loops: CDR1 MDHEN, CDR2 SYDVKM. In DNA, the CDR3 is TGTGCCAGCAGCCCCGGGAGGGATTTCTATGGCTACACCTTC. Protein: CASSPGRDFYGYTF.

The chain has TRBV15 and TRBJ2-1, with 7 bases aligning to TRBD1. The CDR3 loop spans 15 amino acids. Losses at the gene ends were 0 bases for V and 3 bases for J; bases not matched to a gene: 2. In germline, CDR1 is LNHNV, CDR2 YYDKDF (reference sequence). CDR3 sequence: CATSRDWDSYNEQFF. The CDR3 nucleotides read TGTGCCACCAGCAGAGATTGGGACAGCTACAATGAGCAGTTCTTC.

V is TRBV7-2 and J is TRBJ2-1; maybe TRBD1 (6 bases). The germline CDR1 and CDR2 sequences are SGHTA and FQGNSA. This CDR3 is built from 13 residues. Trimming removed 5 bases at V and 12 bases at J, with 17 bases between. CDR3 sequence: CASSPRPQGWQFF. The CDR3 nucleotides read TGTGCCAGCAGCCCGAGACCACAGGGTTGGCAGTTCTTC.

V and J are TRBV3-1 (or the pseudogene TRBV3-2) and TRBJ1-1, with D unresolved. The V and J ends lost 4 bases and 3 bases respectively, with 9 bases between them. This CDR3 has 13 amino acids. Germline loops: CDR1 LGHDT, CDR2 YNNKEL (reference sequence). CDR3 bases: TGTGCCAGCAGCCCCGGTGCGGACACTGAAGCTTTCTTT. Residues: CASSPGADTEAFF.

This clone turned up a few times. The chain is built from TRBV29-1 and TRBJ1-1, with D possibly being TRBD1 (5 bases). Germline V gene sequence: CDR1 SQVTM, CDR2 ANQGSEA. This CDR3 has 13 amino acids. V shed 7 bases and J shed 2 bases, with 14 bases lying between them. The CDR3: CSAGSWGNTEAFF. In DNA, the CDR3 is TGCAGCGCAGGTTCTTGGGGCAACACTGAAGCTTTCTTT.

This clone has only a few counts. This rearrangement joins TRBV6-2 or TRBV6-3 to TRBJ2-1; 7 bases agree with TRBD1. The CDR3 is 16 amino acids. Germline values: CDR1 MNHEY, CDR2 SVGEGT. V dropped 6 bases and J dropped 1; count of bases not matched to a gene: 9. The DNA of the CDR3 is TGTGCCAGCAGCCGCCTATCACAGGGGTCCTACAATGAGCAGTTCTTC. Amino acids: CASSRLSQGSYNEQFF.

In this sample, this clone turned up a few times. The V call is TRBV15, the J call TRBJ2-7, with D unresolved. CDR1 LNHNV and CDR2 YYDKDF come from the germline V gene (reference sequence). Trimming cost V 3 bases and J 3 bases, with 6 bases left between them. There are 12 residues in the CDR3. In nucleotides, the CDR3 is TGTGCCACCAGCAGGTATTACTACGAGCAGTACTTC. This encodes CATSRYYYEQYF.

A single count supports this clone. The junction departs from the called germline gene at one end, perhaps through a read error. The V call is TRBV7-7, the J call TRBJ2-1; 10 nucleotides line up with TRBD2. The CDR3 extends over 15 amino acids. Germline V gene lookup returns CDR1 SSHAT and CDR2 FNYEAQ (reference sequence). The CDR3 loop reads CASSLRLAGPNEQFF. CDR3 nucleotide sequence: TGTGCTAGCAGCTTAAGACTAGCGGGCCCGAATGAGCAGTTCTTC.

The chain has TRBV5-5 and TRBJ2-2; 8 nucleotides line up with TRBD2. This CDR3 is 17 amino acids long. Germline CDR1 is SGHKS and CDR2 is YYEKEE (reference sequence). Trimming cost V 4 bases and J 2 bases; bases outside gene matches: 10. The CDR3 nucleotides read TGTGCCAGCAGCGAAGTTCGACTAGCGTTAAACACCGGGGAGCTGTTTTTT. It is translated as CASSEVRLALNTGELFF.

CDR3 protein: CASSHRGASYEQYF. The CDR3 DNA reads TGCGCCAGCAGCCACCGTGGGGCCTCCTACGAGCAGTACTTC. The chain uses TRBV4-1 and TRBJ2-7; maybe TRBD1 (5 bases). CDR1 and CDR2 from the germline V gene are MGHRA and YSYEKL. This CDR3 region has 14 residues. The V end lost 3 bases, the J end lost 0 bases, and 9 bases lay between the germline ends.

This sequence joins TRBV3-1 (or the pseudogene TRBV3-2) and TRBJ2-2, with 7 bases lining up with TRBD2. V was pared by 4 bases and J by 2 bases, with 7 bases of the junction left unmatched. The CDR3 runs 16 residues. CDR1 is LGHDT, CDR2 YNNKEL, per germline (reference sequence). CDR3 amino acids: CASSPAGGRNTGELFF. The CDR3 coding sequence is TGTGCCAGCAGCCCCGCCGGGGGGAGAAACACCGGGGAGCTGTTTTTT.

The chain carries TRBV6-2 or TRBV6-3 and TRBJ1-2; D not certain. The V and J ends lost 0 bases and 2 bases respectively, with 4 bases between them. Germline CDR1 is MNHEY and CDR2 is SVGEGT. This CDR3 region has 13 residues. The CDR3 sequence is CASSYSENYGYTF. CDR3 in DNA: TGTGCCAGCAGTTACTCAGAGAACTATGGCTACACCTTC.

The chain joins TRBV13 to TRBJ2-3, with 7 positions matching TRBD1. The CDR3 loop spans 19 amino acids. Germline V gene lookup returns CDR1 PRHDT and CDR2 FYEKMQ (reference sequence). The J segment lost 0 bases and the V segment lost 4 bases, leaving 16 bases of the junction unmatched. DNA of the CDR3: TGTGCCAGCAGCTGGAGGACAGGAAAGGTCGCCCGAAGCACAGATACGCAGTATTTT. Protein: CASSWRTGKVARSTDTQYF.

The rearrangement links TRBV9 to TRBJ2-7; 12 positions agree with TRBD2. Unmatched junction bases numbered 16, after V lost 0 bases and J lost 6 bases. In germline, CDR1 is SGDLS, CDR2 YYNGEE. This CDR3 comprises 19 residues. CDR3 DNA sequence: TGTGCCAGCAGCGTAGATTGGACTAGCGGGACCGAGTGGATCGGCGAGCAGTACTTC. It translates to CASSVDWTSGTEWIGEQYF.

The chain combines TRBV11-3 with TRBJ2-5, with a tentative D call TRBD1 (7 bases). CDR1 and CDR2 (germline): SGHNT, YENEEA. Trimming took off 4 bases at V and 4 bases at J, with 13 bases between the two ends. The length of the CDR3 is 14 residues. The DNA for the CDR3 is TGTGCCAGCAGCTCCGGACAGGAGGGAGAGACCCAGTACTTC. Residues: CASSSGQEGETQYF. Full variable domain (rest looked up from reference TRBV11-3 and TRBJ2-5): EAGVVQSPRYKIIEKKQPVAFWCNPISGHNTLYWYLQNLGQGPELLIRYENEEAVDDSQLPKDRFSAERLKGVDSTLKIQPAELGDSAVYLCASSSGQEGETQYFGPGTRLLVL.

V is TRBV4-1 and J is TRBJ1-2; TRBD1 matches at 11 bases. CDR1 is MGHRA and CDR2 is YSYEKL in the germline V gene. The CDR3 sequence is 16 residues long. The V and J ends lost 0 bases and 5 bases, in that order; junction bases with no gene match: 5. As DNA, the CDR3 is TGCGCCAGCAGCCAAGACGGGACAGGGGGAAGGTATGGCTACACCTTC. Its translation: CASSQDGTGGRYGYTF.

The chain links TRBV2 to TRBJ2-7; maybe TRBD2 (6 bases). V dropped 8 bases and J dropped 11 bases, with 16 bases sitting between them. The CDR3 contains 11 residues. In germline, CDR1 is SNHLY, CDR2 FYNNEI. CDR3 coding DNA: TGTGCCAGCTCTTCCGGGACTGCCGAGTACTTC. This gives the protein CASSSGTAEYF.

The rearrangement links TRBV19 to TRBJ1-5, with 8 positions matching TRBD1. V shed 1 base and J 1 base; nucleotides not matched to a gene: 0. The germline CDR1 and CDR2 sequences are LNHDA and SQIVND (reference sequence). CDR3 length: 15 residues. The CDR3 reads CASSIGDRSNQPQHF. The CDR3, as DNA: TGTGCCAGTAGTATAGGGGACAGGAGCAATCAGCCCCAGCATTTT.

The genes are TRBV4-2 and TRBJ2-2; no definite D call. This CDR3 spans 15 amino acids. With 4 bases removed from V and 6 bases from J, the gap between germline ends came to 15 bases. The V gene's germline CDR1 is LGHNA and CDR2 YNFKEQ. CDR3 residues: CASSPPITQAGELFF. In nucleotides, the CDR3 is TGTGCCAGCAGCCCCCCCATTACGCAGGCCGGGGAGCTGTTTTTT.

This CDR3 reads CASSASGGATNEKLFF. The CDR3 region has the DNA TGCGCCAGCAGCGCCTCCGGGGGGGCAACTAATGAAAAACTGTTTTTT. This chain uses TRBV5-1 with TRBJ1-4, with TRBD1 as a possible D gene (5 bases). V dropped 4 bases and J dropped 0 bases, with 13 bases sitting between them. The CDR3 loop spans 16 amino acids. From germline, CDR1 is SGHRS and CDR2 YFSETQ.

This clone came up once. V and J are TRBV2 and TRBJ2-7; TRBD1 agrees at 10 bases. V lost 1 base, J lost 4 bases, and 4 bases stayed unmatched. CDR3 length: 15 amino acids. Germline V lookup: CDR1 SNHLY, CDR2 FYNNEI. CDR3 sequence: CASSEEAGQGYEQYF. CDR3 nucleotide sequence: TGTGCCAGCAGTGAAGAGGCGGGACAGGGGTACGAGCAGTACTTC.

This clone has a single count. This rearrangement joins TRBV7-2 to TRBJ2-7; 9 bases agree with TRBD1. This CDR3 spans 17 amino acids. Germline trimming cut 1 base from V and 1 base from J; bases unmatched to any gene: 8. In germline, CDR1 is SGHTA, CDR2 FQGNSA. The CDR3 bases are TGTGCCAGCAGCTTAGGTGGAGGCGGGACAGGGTCCTACGAGCAGTACTTC. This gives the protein CASSLGGGGTGSYEQYF.

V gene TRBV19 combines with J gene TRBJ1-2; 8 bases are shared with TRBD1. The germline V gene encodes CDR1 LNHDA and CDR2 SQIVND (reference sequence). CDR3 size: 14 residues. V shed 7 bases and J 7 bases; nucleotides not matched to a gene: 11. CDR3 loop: CASNPVQGARGYTF. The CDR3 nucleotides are TGTGCCAGTAACCCCGTGCAGGGGGCGCGTGGCTACACCTTC.

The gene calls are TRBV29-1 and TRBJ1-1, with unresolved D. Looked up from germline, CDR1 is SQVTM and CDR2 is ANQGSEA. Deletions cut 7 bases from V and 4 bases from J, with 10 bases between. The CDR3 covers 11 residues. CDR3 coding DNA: TGCAGCGGACTTTGGAGCACTGAAGCTTTCTTT. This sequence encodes CSGLWSTEAFF.

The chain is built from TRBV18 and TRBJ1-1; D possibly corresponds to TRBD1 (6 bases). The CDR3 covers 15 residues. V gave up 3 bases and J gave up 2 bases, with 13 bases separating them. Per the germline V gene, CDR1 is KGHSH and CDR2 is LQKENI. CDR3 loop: CASSPGGQINTEAFF. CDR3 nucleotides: TGTGCCAGCTCACCCGGAGGACAGATAAACACTGAAGCTTTCTTT. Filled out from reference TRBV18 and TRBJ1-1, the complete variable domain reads NAGVMQNPRHLVRRRGQEARLRCSPMKGHSHVYWYRQLPEEGLKFMVYLQKENIIDESGMPKERFSAEFPKEGPSILRIQQVVRGDSAAYFCASSPGGQINTEAFFGQGTRLTVV.

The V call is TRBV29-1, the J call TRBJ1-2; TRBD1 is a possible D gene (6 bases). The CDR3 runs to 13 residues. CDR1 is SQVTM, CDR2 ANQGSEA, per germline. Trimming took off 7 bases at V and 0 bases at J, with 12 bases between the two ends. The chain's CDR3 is CSASQGPNYGYTF. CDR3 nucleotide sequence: TGCAGCGCCAGCCAGGGGCCTAACTATGGCTACACCTTC.